This TCR beta chain stems from a study of blood T cells in healthy people across ages. Study-wide findings and caveats: PBMCs that were unsorted prevented a conclusive naive versus antigen-experienced comparison. Considered underestimates were the diversity estimates obtained from one million T cells. Versus aged donors, long-lived donors had higher diversity and more naive CD4+ cells.

From germline, CDR1 is SGHNT and CDR2 YENEEA. This CDR3 region has 16 residues. V shed 0 bases and J 6 bases; nucleotides not matched to a gene: 8. About this clonotype: Its antigen is still unknown.

Primers used in a second PCR of about 6 to 11 cycles were a sample-barcoded 5' primer and a J-beta primer mix. MiXCR, run by TCRdb on the 5' RACE reads, gives a single entry per CDR3 protein. The table records about 970,000 distinct CDR3 sequences, roughly 51% of them present only once. PBMCs numbering at least 6 million were isolated per sample. The receptor was derived from a woman aged 55-75 years in good health. The sequencing sample was made of blood. This chain joins TRBV11-3 and TRBJ2-1; 7 nucleotides align to TRBD2. The CDR3 bases are TGTGCCAGCAGCTTAGACGGGGGAGGGTTGTCCAATGAGCAGTTCTTC. Translating gives CASSLDGGGLSNEQFF.